These 19 T cell receptor beta chains share one sample of origin, sequenced in a study of blood T cell repertoires in COVID-19. Data came from immunoSEQ multiplex PCR; TCRdb stores just in-frame clones and leaves some out. The profile shows 300,000 to 400,000 clones, approximately 88% of them singletons. The specimen was peripheral blood. These receptors were obtained from a woman in her 30s with COVID-19, enrolled during active disease.

The chain recombines TRBV5-8 with TRBJ1-3, with D hard to call. CDR1 and CDR2 from the germline V gene are SGHTS and YDEGEE. This CDR3 has 15 amino acids. V lost 2 bases and J 2 bases, leaving 11 bases between the germline ends. In DNA form, the CDR3 reads TGTGCCAGCAGCTTAGCCCTAGTGGCTGGAAACACCATATATTTT. Its protein is CASSLALVAGNTIYF.

The V gene is TRBV5-5, the J gene TRBJ1-1; 7 nucleotides agree with TRBD1. Germline V gives CDR1 SGHKS, CDR2 YYEKEE (reference sequence). CDR3 length: 15 amino acids. Trimming took 2 bases from V and 10 from J; bases not matched to a gene: 14. The CDR3 spells CASSFTGTANGGAFF. CDR3 bases: TGTGCCAGCAGCTTTACCGGGACAGCAAATGGTGGAGCTTTCTTT.

The gene calls are TRBV27 and TRBJ2-7; TRBD1 might be the D (5 bases). Trimming stripped 3 bases from V and 3 bases from J, with 9 bases between. This CDR3 contains 13 residues. The germline CDR1 and CDR2 sequences are MNHEY and SMNVEV (reference sequence). CDR3: CASSLNRYYEQYF. CDR3 in DNA: TGTGCCAGCAGTTTGAACAGGTACTACGAGCAGTACTTC.

The rearrangement links TRBV6-5 to TRBJ1-4, with D perhaps TRBD1 (5 bases). The length of the CDR3 is 15 residues. CDR1 and CDR2 from the germline V gene are MNHEY and SVGAGI. V lost 2 bases to trimming and J lost 7 bases, with 14 bases between them. The CDR3 DNA sequence: TGTGCCAGCAGTTACCTTGGCCAGGGTGGTGAAAAACTGTTTTTT. Its translation: CASSYLGQGGEKLFF.

The rearrangement uses TRBV6-5 and TRBJ1-6, with 8 bases lining up with TRBD1. Per germline, CDR1 MNHEY and CDR2 SVGAGI. This CDR3 comprises 14 residues. Trimming removed 8 bases from V and 8 bases from J; junction bases left unmatched: 8. CDR3 loop: CASGQQGVDSPLHF. The CDR3, as DNA: TGTGCCAGCGGACAACAGGGGGTTGATTCACCCCTCCACTTT.

Concerning this clone: Just one base apart from a much larger clone, this may be a read error. The chain couples TRBV4-3 to TRBJ1-2, with D possibly being TRBD1 (6 bases). Germline loops: CDR1 LGHNA, CDR2 YSLEER. This CDR3 is built from 14 residues. DNA of the CDR3: TGCGCCCGCAGCCGACTCAGGGGTTTCTATGGCTACACCTTC. Translated: CARSRLRGFYGYTF.

The V call is TRBV20-1, the J call TRBJ1-5; 8 bases map to TRBD1. CDR1 DFQATT and CDR2 SNEGSKA come from the germline V gene (reference sequence). The trim removed 3 bases at V and 1 base at J, leaving 14 bases unmatched. The CDR3 runs 18 residues. The CDR3 region has the DNA TGCAGTGCTAGTCCCCTGGACAGGGCATTAGGGAGCAATCAGCCCCAGCATTTT. Translation gives CSASPLDRALGSNQPQHF.

V usage is TRBV7-9 and J usage is TRBJ1-2, with a tentative D call TRBD1 (6 bases). Germline CDR1 SEHNR, CDR2 FQNEAQ (reference sequence). The V end was cut by 3 bases, the J end by 0 bases, with 11 bases between. The CDR3 is made up of 15 amino acids. The CDR3: CASSFGQRTNYGYTF. The CDR3 DNA reads TGTGCCAGCAGCTTCGGACAGCGGACTAACTATGGCTACACCTTC.

This chain links TRBV5-5 with TRBJ1-6, with D uncertain. V was trimmed by 1 base and J by 8 bases, leaving 16 bases between them. Germline V gene lookup returns CDR1 SGHKS and CDR2 YYEKEE (reference sequence). The CDR3 is 16 residues long. CDR3 nucleotide sequence: TGTGCCAGCAGCTTGAACCCCTCAAATACTCATTCACCCCTCCACTTT. As protein: CASSLNPSNTHSPLHF. Filled out from reference TRBV5-5 and TRBJ1-6, the complete variable domain reads DAGVTQSPTHLIKTRGQQVTLRCSPISGHKSVSWYQQVLGQGPQFIFQYYEKEERGRGNFPDRFSARQFPNYSSELNVNALLLGDSALYLCASSLNPSNTHSPLHFGNGTRLTVT.

The chain links TRBV5-5 to TRBJ2-1, with a weak D call TRBD1 (6 bases). V was trimmed by 6 bases and J by 0 bases, leaving 13 bases between them. Germline V gene data show CDR1 as SGHKS and CDR2 as YYEKEE (reference sequence). The CDR3 covers 15 residues. In DNA, the CDR3 is TGTGCCAGCAAAGGACGAGGGGGCTCCTACAATGAGCAGTTCTTC. Translated, it gives CASKGRGGSYNEQFF.

This chain uses TRBV11-3 with TRBJ2-3, with D possibly matching TRBD2 (6 bases). V lost 5 bases, J lost 4 bases, and 13 bases lay in between. Germline assignment: CDR1 SGHNT and CDR2 YENEEA. This CDR3 has 14 residues. The CDR3 coding sequence is TGTGCCAGCAGCCGGCGCGGGGTGCCAGATACGCAGTATTTT. The encoded protein is CASSRRGVPDTQYF. The variable domain in full, with the rest retrieved from reference TRBV11-3 and TRBJ2-3, is EAGVVQSPRYKIIEKKQPVAFWCNPISGHNTLYWYLQNLGQGPELLIRYENEEAVDDSQLPKDRFSAERLKGVDSTLKIQPAELGDSAVYLCASSRRGVPDTQYFGPGTRLTVL.

This chain uses TRBV9 with TRBJ2-7; a possible D gene is TRBD2 (6 bases). CDR1 and CDR2 from the germline V gene are SGDLS and YYNGEE. The V and J ends lost 4 bases and 6 bases respectively, with 20 bases between them. The CDR3 has 15 amino acids. The CDR3 nucleotides read TGTGCCAGCAGCCCCGCGGGGCTAGGATTCGGCGAGCAGTACTTC. Its translation: CASSPAGLGFGEQYF.

The J gene is TRBJ1-2, the V gene TRBV7-9, with D maybe TRBD1 (5 bases). In germline, CDR1 is SEHNR, CDR2 FQNEAQ (reference sequence). Trimming cost V 5 bases and J 1 base, with 11 bases left between them. The CDR3 is 14 residues long. CDR3 DNA sequence: TGTGCCAGCAGCAATCTCGGGGGTAACTATGGCTACACCTTC. It yields the protein CASSNLGGNYGYTF.

The chain recombines TRBV19 with TRBJ1-5; D may be TRBD1 (6 bases). V was trimmed by 4 bases and J by 2 bases, leaving 9 bases between them. This CDR3 is built from 14 residues. The germline V gene has CDR1 LNHDA and CDR2 SQIVND (reference sequence). CDR3 bases: TGTGCCAGTAGTAAACAGGGACGCAATCAGCCCCAGCATTTT. It yields the protein CASSKQGRNQPQHF.

The chain uses TRBV7-9 and TRBJ1-2; TRBD1 is a possible D gene (5 bases). The V gene's germline CDR1 is SEHNR and CDR2 FQNEAQ (reference sequence). The CDR3 is 15 amino acids. The ends were cut back, 4 bases at V and 8 bases at J, with 20 bases in the middle. The CDR3 DNA reads TGTGCCAGCAGCTCAATAATCCAGGGTCTCGGGGGCTACACCTTC. Residues: CASSSIIQGLGGYTF. Complete variable domain (other parts from reference TRBV7-9 and TRBJ1-2): DTGVSQNPRHKITKRGQNVTFRCDPISEHNRLYWYRQTLGQGPEFLTYFQNEAQLEKSRLLSDRFSAERPKGSFSTLEIQRTEQGDSAMYLCASSSIIQGLGGYTFGSGTRLTVV.

CDR3 in DNA: TGTGCTAGTGGTTTGGTAACAGGAGATCAGCCCCAGCATTTT. Its translation: CASGLVTGDQPQHF. This sequence joins TRBV12-5 and TRBJ1-5, with D tentatively TRBD1 (5 bases). Germline V gene sequence: CDR1 LGHNT, CDR2 FRNRAP. This CDR3 is 14 amino acids long. V lost 0 bases and J 5 bases, leaving 8 bases between the germline ends.

The chain is built from TRBV6-5 and TRBJ1-2, with a possible D match to TRBD1 (5 bases). This CDR3 spans 13 amino acids. The germline gives CDR1 MNHEY, CDR2 SVGAGI. V shed 5 bases and J shed 6 bases, with 13 bases lying between them. The CDR3 sequence: CASSPAGTDGYTF. The CDR3 DNA reads as TGTGCCAGCAGTCCGGCCGGGACTGATGGCTACACCTTC.

The V gene is TRBV5-4, the J gene TRBJ1-2; 7 bases agree with TRBD1. With V trimmed by 3 bases and J by 2 bases, 13 bases remained unmatched. The germline CDR1 and CDR2 sequences are SGHNT and YYREEE (reference sequence). The CDR3 is made up of 17 amino acids. The CDR3 reads CASSSNLRTGVNYGYTF. DNA for the CDR3: TGTGCCAGCAGCTCCAACTTAAGAACAGGGGTCAACTATGGCTACACCTTC.

The rearrangement joins TRBV11-2 to TRBJ2-1; D might be TRBD2 (5 bases). The CDR3 runs to 13 residues. V lost 5 bases to trimming and J lost 6 bases, with 11 bases between them. Germline assignment: CDR1 SGHAT and CDR2 FQNNGV. In DNA form, the CDR3 reads TGTGCCAGCAGCCGCCTTACTAGCAATGAGCAGTTCTTC. This translates into CASSRLTSNEQFF.